Presented here are 8 T cell receptor beta chains from one specimen sequenced in a study of Graves' ophthalmopathy and Graves' hyperthyroidism. Amplification of TCR beta CDR3 regions used RNA transcripts. An initial RT-PCR round employing HTBI primers preceded a second-round multiplex PCR. Using its own MiXCR run on the multiplex PCR reads, TCRdb lists one record per CDR3 protein. The table has over a million distinct CDR3 sequences, 35% to 40% seen once. Sequencing was done on a sample of peripheral blood or thyroid tissue (not recorded which). The receptors here all came from an adult man with Graves' hyperthyroidism.

The chain carries TRBV2 and TRBJ2-7; tentative D call: TRBD2 (6 bases). V was trimmed by 8 bases and J by 3 bases, leaving 20 bases between them. Germline CDR1 is SNHLY and CDR2 is FYNNEI. This CDR3 is 15 amino acids long. CDR3 coding DNA: TGTGCCAGCGTTGAATCCCCGGGAGAGAGCTACGAGCAGTACTTC. This sequence encodes CASVESPGESYEQYF.

The chain uses TRBV12-3 or TRBV12-4 and TRBJ2-2, with TRBD2 matching 8 bases. Trimming cost V 1 base and J 7 bases; bases outside gene matches: 8. The CDR3 sequence is 16 residues long. The CDR3, as DNA: TGTGCCAGCAGTTTAGAGGCGGGGGGATATGTCGGGGAGCTGTTTTTT. Residues: CASSLEAGGYVGELFF.

This clonotype was seen repeatedly, ten times or more. The chain couples TRBV20-1 to TRBJ2-7; D possibly corresponds to TRBD1 (6 bases). CDR3 length equals 13 residues. V was shortened by 2 bases and J by 2 bases, with 10 bases between the two germline ends. Germline values: CDR1 DFQATT, CDR2 SNEGSKA (reference sequence). CDR3 sequence: CSARSDRAYEQYF. The CDR3 region has the DNA TGCAGTGCTAGATCGGACAGAGCCTACGAGCAGTACTTC.

DNA of the CDR3: TGTGCCAGCAGCTTAGATAGTTTTTACTCCTACGAGCAGTACTTC. As protein: CASSLDSFYSYEQYF. The chain has TRBV11-2 and TRBJ2-7; D gene ambiguous. Germline V gene data show CDR1 as SGHAT and CDR2 as FQNNGV. This CDR3 is 15 amino acids long. The V end lost 0 bases, the J end lost 0 bases, and 9 bases lay between the germline ends.

This clonotype was recorded at least ten times. The gene calls are TRBV2 and TRBJ1-6; D is unclear. The CDR3 totals 15 residues. Germline-derived CDR1 and CDR2 are SNHLY and FYNNEI. V was shortened by 3 bases and J by 10 bases, with 16 bases between the two germline ends. Here the CDR3 DNA reads TGTGCCAGCAGTGAGGAGGGTCAGTCACGGTCACCCCTCCACTTT. Protein product: CASSEEGQSRSPLHF.

This chain joins TRBV7-9 and TRBJ2-7; D perhaps matches TRBD1 (5 bases). Trimming took off 6 bases at V and 0 bases at J, with 12 bases between the two ends. The CDR3 runs to 14 residues. In germline, CDR1 is SEHNR, CDR2 FQNEAQ (reference sequence). The CDR3 coding sequence is TGTGCCAGCAGTCTCCTAGACAGCTCCTACGAGCAGTACTTC. Residues: CASSLLDSSYEQYF.

The V call is TRBV7-8, the J call TRBJ1-5; no clear D gene. The germline V gene encodes CDR1 SGHVS and CDR2 FQNEAQ. V gave up 8 bases and J gave up 4 bases, with 15 bases separating them. The CDR3 totals 14 residues. In DNA, the CDR3 is TGTGCCAGCTCACCTATGGGAGGGAATCAGCCCCAGCATTTT. Encoded protein: CASSPMGGNQPQHF.

This clonotype showed up many times. The rearrangement links TRBV19 to TRBJ2-5, with TRBD1 as a possible D gene (5 bases). The V end was cut by 7 bases, the J end by 2 bases, with 11 bases between. The CDR3 is made up of 13 amino acids. In germline, CDR1 is LNHDA, CDR2 SQIVND (reference sequence). The CDR3 DNA reads as TGTGCCAGTAAAGCACAGGAACAAGAGACCCAGTACTTC. The encoded protein is CASKAQEQETQYF.